This TCR beta chain was observed in a study of T cell responses to AZD1222 COVID-19 vaccine (dated by TCRdb to the early 2020s). Context from the whole study: Because spike-specific TCR depth and breadth did not differ between the two schedules, AZD1222 recipients who got a second dose at roughly 4 weeks were pooled with those who got a second dose at roughly 12 weeks. TCR sequencing was performed for about 250 trial participants, of whom around 210 were given two doses of AZD1222 and some 25 were given two doses of MenACWY control vaccine. Trial participants were enrolled by age into subgroups of 18-55, 56-69 and 70-plus years, and about 150, 27 and 61 TCR-sequenced participants, respectively, were included in these subgroups.

This clone is categorized as medium-sized (0.01 to 0.1%). Its antigen specificity is not known. At one of its ends the junction is not consistent with the germline gene, which may arise from a read error. Here is what the overall study found, with its caveats: Because no day 14 peak-response samples were available, the repertoires could be characterized only after the peak T cell response. Participants were mostly white British and included more females than males, and it was suggested by the authors that clonal diversity may have been underestimated. In the small 56-69-year group, the increase in depth fell short of significance, most likely because of low power. Reportedly, close to half of the unique spike-specific TCRs recognized epitopes lying outside the regions that are mutated in the B.1.351 and B.1.1.7 variants. Conclusions about previously exposed vaccinees are limited because only 6 or 7 AZD1222 recipients were SARS-CoV-2 seropositive at baseline. Vaccine-associated CD4 TCRs spanned the whole spike protein, with dominant responses in regions 160-218 and 743-854. Spike-specific TCR breadth and depth rose significantly after two AZD1222 doses compared with day 0 and with MenACWY recipients.

The CDR3 regions of human TCRbeta chains were analyzed by immunosequencing. Concerning the study's data processing: TCRs in the repertoires were matched against a reference library of SARS-CoV-2-specific TCRs that had been generated with the MIRA antigen-specificity platform. Breadth meant the fraction of unique TCRs that were SARS-CoV-2-associated, whereas depth meant the fraction of total T cells that were SARS-CoV-2-associated. Using the MIRA data, each spike-specific TCR was assigned both to the spike region to which the TCR was reactive and to a CD4 or CD8 class. Log10-transformed breadth and depth values were compared by one-way ANOVA with Sidak's multiple comparisons tests. As stored in TCRdb, this immuneACCESS dataset retains in-frame rearrangements with V and J assigned. A fraction of the clones does not appear; measured against another copy, unresolved V genes explain less than half of the discrepancy, and the remainder lacks a known reason. V, J and clone size were drawn from that table, and D and trimming were deduced from the DNA. The sample has about 85,000 clones on record, approximately 87% of them singletons. Together, the top ten hold around 7.7% of the sample.

Interpreted using the paper, the time point label stands for: baseline before first vaccination. Samples from vaccinated people were obtained from the UK trials COV001 and COV002, which included a single-blind randomized controlled phase 2/3 trial of AZD1222 (ChAdOx1 nCoV-19) in healthy adults. For TCRbeta chain sequencing, PBMC samples were collected from trial participants at day 0 and at day 28 after the second dose. The sequenced sample was peripheral blood, obtained on day 0 of AZD1222 vaccination. This clonotype was sampled from an adult in good health.

CDR3 loop: CATSQGNNSPLHF. The DNA reads as follows: TGTGCCACCTCACAGGGGAACAATTCACCCCTCCACTTT. The chain links TRBV18 with TRBJ1-6; the central 7 bases match TRBD1. Spanning cysteine to phenylalanine, the CDR3 consists of 13 amino acids. Solely the CDR3 DNA is kept, with 39 bases framed from the first base. CDR1 KGHSH and CDR2 LQKENI were looked up in the germline V gene.